The 29 T cell receptor beta chains reported below all come from one sample, sequenced in a study of blood T cell repertoires in COVID-19. Clones were sequenced by immunoSEQ multiplex PCR, and TCRdb holds only the in-frame ones, with some missing. The data contain tens of thousands of clones, about 86% of them singletons. The sample was peripheral blood. These receptor sequences come from a woman in her seventies with acute or convalescent COVID-19.

The genes are TRBV5-4 and TRBJ1-4; D gene ambiguous. This CDR3 is 14 amino acids long. Trimming took off 5 bases at V and 4 bases at J, with 12 bases between the two ends. CDR1 and CDR2 from the germline V gene are SGHNT and YYREEE (reference sequence). The CDR3 sequence: CASSQSGNNEKLFF. The CDR3 coding sequence is TGTGCCAGCAGTCAGAGCGGAAATAATGAAAAACTGTTTTTT.

V and J are TRBV2 and TRBJ2-5, with TRBD1 matching 9 bases. This CDR3 contains 15 residues. V was clipped by 7 bases and J by 4 bases; unmatched bases: 10. CDR1 is SNHLY and CDR2 is FYNNEI in the germline V gene. CDR3: CASNPAGTGTETQYF. CDR3 nucleotides: TGTGCCAGCAACCCCGCCGGGACAGGGACAGAGACCCAGTACTTC. Full variable domain (outside the CDR3, taken from reference TRBV2 and TRBJ2-5): EPEVTQTPSHQVTQMGQEVILRCVPISNHLYFYWYRQILGQKVEFLVSFYNNEISEKSEIFDDQFSVERPDGSNFTLKIRSTKLEDSAMYFCASNPAGTGTETQYFGPGTRLLVL.

The table lists this clone with a count of one. V and J are TRBV6-1 and TRBJ1-2, with TRBD1 as a possible D gene (6 bases). This CDR3 has 16 residues. V was trimmed by 3 bases and J by 5 bases, leaving 19 bases between them. Germline V gene data show CDR1 as MNHNS and CDR2 as SASEGT. The CDR3 DNA follows: TGTGCCAGCAGTGACCTTCCAGGGGCGAGGAATTATGGCTACACCTTC. The encoded protein is CASSDLPGARNYGYTF.

This clone was seen a few times. The rearrangement links TRBV7-9 to TRBJ2-7; D ambiguous. Per the germline V gene, CDR1 is SEHNR and CDR2 is FQNEAQ (reference sequence). Trimming removed 1 base at V and 3 bases at J, with 4 bases between. The CDR3 totals 12 residues. The CDR3 DNA sequence: TGTGCCAGCAGCTTAGACTACTACGAGCAGTACTTC. Translation: CASSLDYYEQYF.

The V and J genes are TRBV5-5 and TRBJ1-1, with D tentatively TRBD1 (5 bases). Germline CDR1 is SGHKS and CDR2 is YYEKEE (reference sequence). Trimming took off 4 bases at V and 0 bases at J, with 13 bases between the two ends. The CDR3 consists of 15 residues. DNA for the CDR3: TGTGCCAGCAGCCCTGACGGGGGGATGAACACTGAAGCTTTCTTT. This translates into CASSPDGGMNTEAFF.

In its sample, this clone was seen a few times. The V call is TRBV28, the J call TRBJ2-7; perhaps TRBD2 as D (6 bases). Trimming took off 6 bases at V and 2 bases at J, with 14 bases between the two ends. There are 14 residues in the CDR3. Germline CDR1 is MDHEN and CDR2 is SYDVKM. CDR3 DNA sequence: TGTGCCAGCAGGAACTCTGGCGGGGCCTACGAGCAGTACTTC. This codes for CASRNSGGAYEQYF. The whole variable domain, filled in from reference TRBV28 and TRBJ2-7, reads DVKVTQSSRYLVKRTGEKVFLECVQDMDHENMFWYRQDPGLGLRLIYFSYDVKMKEKGDIPEGYSVSREKKERFSLILESASTNQTSMYLCASRNSGGAYEQYFGPGTRLTVT.

The CDR3 nucleotides are TGTGCCAGCAGTTTCGGGACAGGGAGATACGAGCAGTACTTC. This gives the protein CASSFGTGRYEQYF. The chain joins TRBV28 to TRBJ2-7; 9 bases are shared with TRBD1. This CDR3 is 14 amino acids long. In germline, CDR1 is MDHEN, CDR2 SYDVKM. The V gene end was trimmed by 3 bases and the J gene end by 4 bases; junction bases not matched to a gene: 4.

The chain joins TRBV4-2 to TRBJ1-6, with TRBD1 matching 7 bases. The CDR3 contains 15 residues. Germline CDR1 is LGHNA and CDR2 is YNFKEQ. The V segment lost 1 base and the J segment 9 bases; nucleotides outside the gene matches: 6. The CDR3 protein is CASSQGRAGGSPLHF. CDR3 in DNA: TGTGCCAGCAGCCAAGGTAGAGCAGGGGGTTCACCCCTCCACTTT.

This clone was observed a few times. This chain links TRBV6-5 with TRBJ1-4; D is undetermined. The CDR3 runs 12 residues. The V end lost 6 bases, the J end lost 10 bases, and 12 bases lay between the germline ends. CDR1 and CDR2 (germline): MNHEY, SVGAGI. CDR3 sequence: CASRTGLGKLFF. As DNA, the CDR3 is TGTGCCAGCAGGACTGGATTGGGAAAACTGTTTTTT.

The V and J genes are TRBV10-3 and TRBJ1-5, with 7 bases that match TRBD1. Trimming cost V 6 bases and J 4 bases; bases outside gene matches: 6. Germline loops: CDR1 ENHRY, CDR2 SYGVKD. CDR3 size: 14 residues. CDR3 sequence reads: CAISEGQQNQPQHF. Written as DNA, the CDR3 is TGTGCCATCAGCGAGGGACAGCAAAATCAGCCCCAGCATTTT.

The chain joins TRBV6-4 to TRBJ2-3; TRBD2 matches at 9 bases. The V gene's germline CDR1 is MRHNA and CDR2 SNTAGT. The V segment lost 0 bases and the J segment 4 bases; nucleotides outside the gene matches: 2. This CDR3 has 15 residues. The CDR3, as DNA: TGTGCCAGCAGTGACTCTAGCGGGAGTGCAGATACGCAGTATTTT. Translated, it gives CASSDSSGSADTQYF.

V and J are TRBV2 and TRBJ1-4, with D uncertain. With 3 bases removed from V and 8 bases from J, the gap between germline ends came to 7 bases. The CDR3 runs to 12 residues. CDR1 SNHLY and CDR2 FYNNEI come from the germline V gene. Here the CDR3 DNA reads TGTGCCAGCAGTGAGAACGGGGAAAAACTGTTTTTT. Amino acid sequence: CASSENGEKLFF.

V and J are TRBV5-1 and TRBJ1-2; 9 bases fit TRBD1. The trim removed 3 bases at V and 8 bases at J, leaving 8 bases unmatched. CDR1 and CDR2 (germline): SGHRS, YFSETQ. The CDR3 consists of 14 residues. CDR3: CASSSMGQGGGYTF. The CDR3 nucleotides read TGCGCCAGCAGCTCCATGGGACAGGGTGGGGGCTACACCTTC.

V and J are TRBV5-4 and TRBJ2-1; tentatively, D is TRBD1 (6 bases). V lost 3 bases, J lost 5 bases, and 12 bases lay in between. The CDR3 contains 14 residues. The germline V gene encodes CDR1 SGHNT and CDR2 YYREEE (reference sequence). The CDR3 coding sequence is TGTGCCAGCAGCTCCGGACAGAACAACAATGAGCAGTTCTTC. This sequence encodes CASSSGQNNNEQFF.

The chain carries TRBV28 and TRBJ1-5; no firm D call. The germline V and J ends were trimmed by 3 bases and 2 bases, with 11 bases remaining between them. The CDR3 totals 15 residues. Germline CDR1 and CDR2: MDHEN and SYDVKM. CDR3 in amino acids: CASSFRGSGNQPQHF. The CDR3 region has the DNA TGTGCCAGCAGTTTTCGTGGTTCGGGCAATCAGCCCCAGCATTTT.

This chain links TRBV7-9 with TRBJ2-7; the match to TRBD2 covers 9 bases. This CDR3 contains 15 residues. Per germline, CDR1 SEHNR and CDR2 FQNEAQ (reference sequence). The junction had 8 bases not matched to a gene; V was cut back by 2 bases and J by 6 bases. The CDR3 loop reads CASSLPPGTSFEQYF. The CDR3 nucleotides read TGTGCCAGCAGCTTACCTCCCGGGACTAGCTTCGAGCAGTACTTC. Full variable domain (rest looked up from reference TRBV7-9 and TRBJ2-7): DTGVSQNPRHKITKRGQNVTFRCDPISEHNRLYWYRQTLGQGPEFLTYFQNEAQLEKSRLLSDRFSAERPKGSFSTLEIQRTEQGDSAMYLCASSLPPGTSFEQYFGPGTRLTVT.

The chain employs TRBV25-1 and TRBJ1-2, with 7 bases fitting TRBD1. V shed 4 bases and J 0 bases; nucleotides not matched to a gene: 2. Looked up from germline, CDR1 is MGHDK and CDR2 is SYGVNS. The CDR3 sequence is 14 residues long. CDR3 nucleotide sequence: TGTGCCAGCAGTGGACAGGGAACTAACTATGGCTACACCTTC. Translating gives CASSGQGTNYGYTF.

CDR3 nucleotides: TGCAGTGCTAGTAGGACAGCCCATCAAGAGACCCAGTACTTC. As protein: CSASRTAHQETQYF. The J gene is TRBJ2-5, the V gene TRBV20-1, with a tentative D call TRBD1 (6 bases). CDR3 size: 14 residues. Trimming pared 3 bases from V and 2 bases from J, leaving 13 bases between. Germline loops: CDR1 DFQATT, CDR2 SNEGSKA (reference sequence).

V is TRBV9 and J is TRBJ1-2; 12 bases are shared with TRBD1. The CDR3 is 15 residues long. V dropped 5 bases and J dropped 0; count of bases not matched to a gene: 2. Germline CDR1 is SGDLS and CDR2 is YYNGEE. CDR3 coding DNA: TGTGCCAGCAGGGGACAGGGGGCGCCTAACTATGGCTACACCTTC. Its protein product is CASRGQGAPNYGYTF.

The gene calls are TRBV28 and TRBJ1-2, with no clear D. The CDR3 runs to 13 residues. The V and J ends lost 4 bases and 14 bases respectively, with 20 bases between them. Germline V gene lookup returns CDR1 MDHEN and CDR2 SYDVKM. The CDR3 region is CASSSSPGYFTTF. The CDR3, as DNA: TGTGCCAGCAGTTCTTCCCCCGGGTATTTTACAACCTTC.

The chain employs TRBV5-1 and TRBJ1-1; possible D gene TRBD1, 5 bases. V was pared by 0 bases and J by 0 bases, with 12 bases between. CDR3 length equals 16 residues. Germline V gene lookup returns CDR1 SGHRS and CDR2 YFSETQ. The CDR3 reads CASSLDGPGLNTEAFF. The CDR3 DNA is TGCGCCAGCAGCTTGGATGGTCCAGGGCTGAACACTGAAGCTTTCTTT.

The chain couples TRBV2 to TRBJ2-3; 9 bases match TRBD1. The CDR3 extends over 18 amino acids. CDR1 SNHLY and CDR2 FYNNEI come from the germline V gene. Trimming cost V 4 bases and J 2 bases; bases outside gene matches: 13. The CDR3 DNA sequence: TGTGCCAGCAGTGTGGGCGGGACAGGGCCACGCTTCACAGATACGCAGTATTTT. As protein: CASSVGGTGPRFTDTQYF.

The chain joins TRBV5-6 to TRBJ1-2; TRBD1 matches 7 bases. Germline trimming cut 0 bases from V and 0 bases from J; bases unmatched to any gene: 5. The germline CDR1 and CDR2 sequences are SGHDT and YYEEEE. The CDR3 extends over 16 amino acids. The CDR3 DNA sequence: TGTGCCAGCAGCTTGGGACAGGGTCCCTCTAACTATGGCTACACCTTC. This gives the protein CASSLGQGPSNYGYTF. The whole variable domain, filled in from reference TRBV5-6 and TRBJ1-2, reads DAGVTQSPTHLIKTRGQQVTLRCSPKSGHDTVSWYQQALGQGPQFIFQYYEEEERQRGNFPDRFSGHQFPNYSSELNVNALLLGDSALYLCASSLGQGPSNYGYTFGSGTRLTVV.

The chain links TRBV4-1 to TRBJ2-7; 13 bases are a match to TRBD2. V trimming: 0 bases; J trimming: 4 bases; junction bases outside the gene matches: 6. Germline V gene sequence: CDR1 MGHRA, CDR2 YSYEKL. The CDR3 sequence is 17 residues long. The CDR3 DNA reads TGCGCCAGCAGCCAAGATCCAGGACTAGCGGGAGAATACGAGCAGTACTTC. Translating it yields CASSQDPGLAGEYEQYF.

The gene calls are TRBV5-6 and TRBJ1-5; D gene uncertain. There are 16 residues in the CDR3. Deletions cut 0 bases from V and 0 bases from J, with 10 bases between. Germline V CDR1 and CDR2: SGHDT, YYEEEE. The CDR3 sequence: CASSLGRGGSNQPQHF. The CDR3 DNA reads TGTGCCAGCAGCTTGGGGCGGGGAGGTAGCAATCAGCCCCAGCATTTT.

The V call is TRBV7-8, the J call TRBJ2-4, with D possibly matching TRBD1 (5 bases). Germline V gene sequence: CDR1 SGHVS, CDR2 FQNEAQ. The V gene lost 3 bases and the J gene lost 6 bases, with 9 bases spanning the gap. CDR3 length equals 13 residues. The CDR3 DNA follows: TGTGCCAGCAGCTTGGTAGGGGTAAACATTCAGTACTTC. As protein: CASSLVGVNIQYF.

The chain recombines TRBV7-4 with TRBJ2-5; TRBD2 matches at 8 bases. V was clipped by 5 bases and J by 1 base; unmatched bases: 6. The CDR3 is 15 residues long. Germline V gene sequence: CDR1 SGHVT, CDR2 SQSDAQ. The CDR3 loop reads CASSPGLALQETQYF. The CDR3 region has the DNA TGTGCCAGCAGCCCCGGACTAGCTCTCCAAGAGACCCAGTACTTC.

V usage is TRBV5-1 and J usage is TRBJ1-1; D is unresolved. The CDR3 covers 14 residues. Germline V gene sequence: CDR1 SGHRS, CDR2 YFSETQ. Trimming left V 1 base short and J 4 bases short, with 11 bases between. The CDR3 bases are TGCGCCAGCAGCTTGACTAGCGGGTTCACTGAAGCTTTCTTT. Its protein is CASSLTSGFTEAFF.

The chain employs TRBV18 and TRBJ2-2; TRBD1 agrees at 8 bases. The V gene end was trimmed by 0 bases and the J gene end by 5 bases; junction bases not matched to a gene: 5. This CDR3 is 16 amino acids long. The germline V gene has CDR1 KGHSH and CDR2 LQKENI. This CDR3 reads CASSPPTGAATGELFF. Here the CDR3 DNA reads TGTGCCAGCTCACCACCGACAGGGGCGGCGACCGGGGAGCTGTTTTTT.